This TCR beta chain originates from a study of PD-1 blockade in classical Hodgkin lymphoma. Overall study results and limits: Patients excluded were those beginning nivolumab under 1 year after ASCT. Before treatment, TCR diversity in newly diagnosed patients was reportedly lower than in healthy donors.

Using immunoSEQ multiplex PCR, the repertoire was profiled, and TCRdb retains in-frame clones only, with some absent. In the table there are 20,000 or so clones, more than 75% of which are singletons. Comments on this clone: Its target is not known.

As to time point: cycle 4 day 1 (C4D1), after around six weeks of nivolumab. Every one of the patients relapsed after autologous stem cell transplantation (brentuximab vedotin exposure was variable). Germline loops: CDR1 SGHDN, CDR2 FVKESK. Trimming took 5 bases from V and 0 from J, leaving 12 bases between them. The CDR3 sequence is 15 residues long. The chain uses TRBV14 and TRBJ2-3, with a possible D match to TRBD2 (6 bases). This specimen consisted of peripheral blood mononuclear cells (PBMCs), obtained before the fourth cycle of nivolumab. The TCR sequence derives from a human donor with classical Hodgkin lymphoma. The CDR3 is CASSSTGTSTDTQYF. CDR3 nucleotides: TGTGCCAGCAGCTCGACCGGGACTAGCACAGATACGCAGTATTTT. Full variable domain (remainder filled in from reference TRBV14 and TRBJ2-3): EAGVTQFPSHSVIEKGQTVTLRCDPISGHDNLYWYRRVMGKEIKFLLHFVKESKQDESGMPNNRFLAERTGGTYSTLKVQPAELEDSGVYFCASSSTGTSTDTQYFGPGTRLTVL.